This TCR beta chain appears in the sequencing data of a study of T-cell reconstitution after alpha-beta-depleted transplantation in children. Researchers prepared the TCRbeta library using unique molecular identifiers, the study reports. TCRdb reprocessed the PCR reads with MiXCR, giving one entry per CDR3 protein. The table has nearly 400,000 distinct CDR3 sequences, about a fifth seen once; the top ten hold less than 4.5%. CDR1 and CDR2 from the germline V gene are LGHNA and YSLEER. There are 16 residues in the CDR3. Germline trimming cut 1 base from V and 5 bases from J; bases unmatched to any gene: 6.

V usage is TRBV4-3 and J usage is TRBJ2-1; 9 bases are a match to TRBD1. This receptor was taken from a human donor who donated a stem cell graft to a child with acute myeloid leukemia. The source was PBMCs from the stem cell graft donor, collected from the stem cell graft. The chain's CDR3 is CASSQGKRTGDNEQFF. The CDR3 DNA follows: TGCGCCAGCAGCCAAGGAAAGAGGACAGGGGACAATGAGCAGTTCTTC.